This T cell receptor beta chain was profiled in a study of cytomegalovirus exposure and HLA in healthy donors. PCR was performed using 60 Vbeta and 13 Jbeta primers. Data came from immunoSEQ multiplex PCR; TCRdb stores just in-frame clones and leaves some out. The profile shows about 120,000 clones, 80% of them singletons. With V trimmed by 5 bases and J by 9 bases, 12 bases remained unmatched. CDR3 length: 15 residues. Germline lookup yields CDR1 SGHVS and CDR2 FQNEAQ. In nominal health when sampled, donors likely had unrecorded immune exposures nonetheless. Sequencing was performed on PBMCs. The chain links TRBV7-8 to TRBJ2-3; TRBD2 matches at 9 bases. The receptor's source is a female donor in good health and CMV-seropositive. CDR3 DNA: TGTGCCAGCAGCCCAGACAGCGGGGGGCCCACCACGCAGTATTTT. Translated: CASSPDSGGPTTQYF.